Below, one T cell receptor (beta chain) is given with its context. Between the trimmed V and J ends, which lost 4 bases and 8 bases, there was a span of 14 bases. The CDR3 spans 12 residues. Germline loops: CDR1 SQVTM, CDR2 ANQGSEA. A universal primer site came from template switching; cDNA carried unique molecular identifiers. Each CDR3 protein gets one entry after TCRdb re-called the 5' RACE reads with MiXCR. The sample records 500,000 or so distinct CDR3 sequences, under 25% being singletons. The source of the sample is a study of identical twins. The same data also contributed to another study, on T cells expressing NK-cell markers.

The sequenced sample consisted of CD4+ T cells sorted from blood. V usage is TRBV29-1 and J usage is TRBJ1-2; no clear D gene. This sequence originates from a woman aged 18 to 35 in good health. The DNA of the CDR3 is TGCAGCGTTGCTTCCGGGGTGAGGGGCTACACCTTC. It codes for CSVASGVRGYTF.